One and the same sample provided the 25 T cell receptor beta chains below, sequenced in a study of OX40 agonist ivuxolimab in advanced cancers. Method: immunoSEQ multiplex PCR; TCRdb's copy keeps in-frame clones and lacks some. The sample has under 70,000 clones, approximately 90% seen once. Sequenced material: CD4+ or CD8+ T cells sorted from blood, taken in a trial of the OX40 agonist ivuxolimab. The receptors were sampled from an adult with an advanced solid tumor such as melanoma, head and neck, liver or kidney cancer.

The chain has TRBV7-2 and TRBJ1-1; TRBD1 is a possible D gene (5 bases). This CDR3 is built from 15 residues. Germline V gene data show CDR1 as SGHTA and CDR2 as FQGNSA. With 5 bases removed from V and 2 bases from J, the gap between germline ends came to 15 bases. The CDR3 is CASSTSGGFNTEAFF. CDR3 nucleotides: TGTGCCAGCAGCACGTCCGGGGGGTTTAACACTGAAGCTTTCTTT.

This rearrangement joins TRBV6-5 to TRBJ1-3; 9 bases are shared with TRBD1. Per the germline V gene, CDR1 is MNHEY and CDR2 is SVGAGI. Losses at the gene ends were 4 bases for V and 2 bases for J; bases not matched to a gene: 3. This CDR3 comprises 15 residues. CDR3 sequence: CASSSRTGAGNTIYF. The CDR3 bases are TGTGCCAGCAGTTCCAGGACAGGGGCTGGAAACACCATATATTTT.

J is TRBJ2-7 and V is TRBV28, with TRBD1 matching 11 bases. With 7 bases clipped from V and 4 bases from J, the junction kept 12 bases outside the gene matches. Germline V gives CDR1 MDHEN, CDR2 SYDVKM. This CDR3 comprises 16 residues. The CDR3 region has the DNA TGTGCCAGCACTAATGGGGGGACAGGGGGTGAGTACGAGCAGTACTTC. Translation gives CASTNGGTGGEYEQYF. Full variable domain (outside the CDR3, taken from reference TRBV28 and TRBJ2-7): DVKVTQSSRYLVKRTGEKVFLECVQDMDHENMFWYRQDPGLGLRLIYFSYDVKMKEKGDIPEGYSVSREKKERFSLILESASTNQTSMYLCASTNGGTGGEYEQYFGPGTRLTVT.

The CDR3 sequence: CASSSGTGGLEQYF. The CDR3 DNA sequence: TGTGCCAGCAGTTCCGGGACAGGGGGGTTGGAGCAGTACTTC. The chain links TRBV6-1 to TRBJ2-7; 11 bases align to TRBD1. Trimming removed 5 bases from V and 7 bases from J; junction bases left unmatched: 7. Germline assignment: CDR1 MNHNS and CDR2 SASEGT. This CDR3 has 14 amino acids.

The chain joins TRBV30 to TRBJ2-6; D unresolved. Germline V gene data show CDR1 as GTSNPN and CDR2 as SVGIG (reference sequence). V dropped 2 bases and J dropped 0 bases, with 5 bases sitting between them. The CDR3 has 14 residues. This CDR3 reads CAWSRPSGANVLTF. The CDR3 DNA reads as TGTGCCTGGAGTCGTCCCTCTGGGGCCAACGTCCTGACTTTC. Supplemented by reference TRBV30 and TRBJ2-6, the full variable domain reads SQTIHQWPATLVQPVGSPLSLECTVEGTSNPNLYWYRQAAGRGLQLLFYSVGIGQISSEVPQNLSASRPQDRQFILSSKKLLLSDSGFYLCAWSRPSGANVLTFGAGSRLTVL.

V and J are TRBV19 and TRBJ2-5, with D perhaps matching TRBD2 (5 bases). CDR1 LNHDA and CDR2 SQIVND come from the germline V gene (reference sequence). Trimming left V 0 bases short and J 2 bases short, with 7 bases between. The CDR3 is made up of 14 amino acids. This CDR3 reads CASSIDTGQETQYF. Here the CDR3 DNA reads TGTGCCAGTAGTATAGATACGGGACAAGAGACCCAGTACTTC.

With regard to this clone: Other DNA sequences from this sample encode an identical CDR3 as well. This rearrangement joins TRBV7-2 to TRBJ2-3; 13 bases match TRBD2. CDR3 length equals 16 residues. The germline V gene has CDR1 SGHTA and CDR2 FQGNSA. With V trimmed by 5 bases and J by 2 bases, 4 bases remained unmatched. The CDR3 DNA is TGTGCCAGCAGCCGACTAGCGGGAGGCAACACAGATACGCAGTATTTT. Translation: CASSRLAGGNTDTQYF.

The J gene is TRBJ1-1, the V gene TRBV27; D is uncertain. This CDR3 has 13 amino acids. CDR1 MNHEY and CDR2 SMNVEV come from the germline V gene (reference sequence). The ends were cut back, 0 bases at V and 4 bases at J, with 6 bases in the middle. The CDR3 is CASSLSGFTEAFF. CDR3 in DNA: TGTGCCAGCAGTTTATCTGGGTTCACTGAAGCTTTCTTT.

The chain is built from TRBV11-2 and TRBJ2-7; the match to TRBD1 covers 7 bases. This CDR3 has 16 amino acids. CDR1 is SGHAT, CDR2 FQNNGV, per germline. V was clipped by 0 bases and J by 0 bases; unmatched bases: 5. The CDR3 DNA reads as TGTGCCAGCAGCTTAGACGGGACAGTGTCCTCCTACGAGCAGTACTTC. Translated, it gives CASSLDGTVSSYEQYF.

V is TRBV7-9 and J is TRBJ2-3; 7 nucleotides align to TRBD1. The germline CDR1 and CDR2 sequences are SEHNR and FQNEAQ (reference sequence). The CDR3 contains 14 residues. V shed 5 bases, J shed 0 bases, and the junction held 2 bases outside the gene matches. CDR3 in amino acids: CASSPGGSTDTQYF. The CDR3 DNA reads TGTGCCAGCAGCCCAGGGGGAAGCACAGATACGCAGTATTTT.

In DNA, the CDR3 is TGTGCCAGCAGGGTGGGGTCCACAGTCAGTGAAGCTTTCTTT. It specifies CASRVGSTVSEAFF. The J gene is TRBJ1-1, the V gene TRBV28; no reliable D call. The CDR3 is 14 amino acids. Between the trimmed V and J ends, which lost 6 bases and 7 bases, there was a span of 18 bases. Germline V CDR1 and CDR2: MDHEN, SYDVKM.

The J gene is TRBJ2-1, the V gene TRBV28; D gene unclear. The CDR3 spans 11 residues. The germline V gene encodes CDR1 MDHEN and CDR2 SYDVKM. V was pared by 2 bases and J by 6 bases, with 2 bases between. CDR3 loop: CASSLSNEQFF. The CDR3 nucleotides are TGTGCCAGCAGTTTAAGCAATGAGCAGTTCTTC.

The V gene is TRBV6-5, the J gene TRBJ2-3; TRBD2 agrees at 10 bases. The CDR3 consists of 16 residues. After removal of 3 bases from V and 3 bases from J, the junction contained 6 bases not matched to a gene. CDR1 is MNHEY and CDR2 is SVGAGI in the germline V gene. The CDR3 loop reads CASSYSGRSGTDTQYF. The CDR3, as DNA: TGTGCCAGCAGTTATAGCGGGAGGAGCGGGACAGATACGCAGTATTTT.

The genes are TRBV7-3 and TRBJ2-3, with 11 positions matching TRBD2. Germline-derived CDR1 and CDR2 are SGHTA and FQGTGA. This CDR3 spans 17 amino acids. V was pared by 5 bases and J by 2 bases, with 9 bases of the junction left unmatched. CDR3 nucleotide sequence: TGTGCCAGCAGCCCAGCCGGGACTAGCGGCTTCACAGATACGCAGTATTTT. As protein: CASSPAGTSGFTDTQYF.

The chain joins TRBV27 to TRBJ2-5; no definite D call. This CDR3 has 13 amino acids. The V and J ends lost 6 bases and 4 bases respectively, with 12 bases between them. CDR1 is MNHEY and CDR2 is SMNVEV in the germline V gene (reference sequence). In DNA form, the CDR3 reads TGTGCCAGCAGAGAGGACGGATCAGAGACCCAGTACTTC. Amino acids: CASREDGSETQYF.

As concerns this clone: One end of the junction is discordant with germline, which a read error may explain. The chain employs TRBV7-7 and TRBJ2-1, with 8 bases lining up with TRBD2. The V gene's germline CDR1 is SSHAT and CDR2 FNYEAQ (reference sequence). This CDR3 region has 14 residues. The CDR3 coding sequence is TGTGCTAGCAGCTTAGCGGCGGGAGGTAATGAGCAGTTCTTC. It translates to CASSLAAGGNEQFF. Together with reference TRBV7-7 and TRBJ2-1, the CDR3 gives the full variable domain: GAGVSQSPRYKVTKRGQDVTLRCDPISSHATLYWYQQALGQGPEFLTYFNYEAQPDKSGLPSDRFSAERPEGSISTLTIQRTEQRDSAMYRCASSLAAGGNEQFFGPGTRLTVL.

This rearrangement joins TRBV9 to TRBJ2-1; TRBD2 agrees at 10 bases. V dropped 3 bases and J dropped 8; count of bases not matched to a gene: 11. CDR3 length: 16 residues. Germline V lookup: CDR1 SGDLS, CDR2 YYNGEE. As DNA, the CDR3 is TGTGCCAGCAGCGCACAGGCTCTAGCGGGAGTGGATGAGCAGTTCTTC. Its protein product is CASSAQALAGVDEQFF.

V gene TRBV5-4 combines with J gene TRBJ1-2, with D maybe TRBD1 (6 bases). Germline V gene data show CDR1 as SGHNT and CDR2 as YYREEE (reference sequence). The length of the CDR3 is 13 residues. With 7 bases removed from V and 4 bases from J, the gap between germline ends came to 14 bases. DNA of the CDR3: TGTGCCAGCTTTATCAGGGGCAGCTATGGCTACACCTTC. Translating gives CASFIRGSYGYTF.

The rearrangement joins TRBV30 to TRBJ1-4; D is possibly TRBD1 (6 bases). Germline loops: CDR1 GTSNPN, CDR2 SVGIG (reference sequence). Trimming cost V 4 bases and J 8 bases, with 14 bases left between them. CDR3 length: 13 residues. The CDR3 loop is CAWNGEGGEKLFF. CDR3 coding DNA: TGTGCCTGGAACGGTGAAGGGGGGGAAAAACTGTTTTTT. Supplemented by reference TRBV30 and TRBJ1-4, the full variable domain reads SQTIHQWPATLVQPVGSPLSLECTVEGTSNPNLYWYRQAAGRGLQLLFYSVGIGQISSEVPQNLSASRPQDRQFILSSKKLLLSDSGFYLCAWNGEGGEKLFFGSGTQLSVL.

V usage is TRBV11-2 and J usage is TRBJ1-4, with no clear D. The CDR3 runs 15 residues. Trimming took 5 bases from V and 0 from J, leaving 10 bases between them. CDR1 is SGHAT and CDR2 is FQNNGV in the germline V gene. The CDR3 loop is CASSPGGATNEKLFF. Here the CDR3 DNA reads TGTGCCAGCAGCCCAGGTGGGGCAACTAATGAAAAACTGTTTTTT. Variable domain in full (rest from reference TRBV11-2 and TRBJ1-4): EAGVAQSPRYKIIEKRQSVAFWCNPISGHATLYWYQQILGQGPKLLIQFQNNGVVDDSQLPKDRFSAERLKGVDSTLKIQPAKLEDSAVYLCASSPGGATNEKLFFGSGTQLSVL.

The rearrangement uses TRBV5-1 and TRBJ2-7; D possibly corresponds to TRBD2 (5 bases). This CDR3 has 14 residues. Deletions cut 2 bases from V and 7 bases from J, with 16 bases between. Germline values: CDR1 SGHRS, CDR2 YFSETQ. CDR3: CASSLSEGYAEQYF. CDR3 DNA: TGCGCCAGCAGCTTATCTGAGGGCTACGCGGAGCAGTACTTC. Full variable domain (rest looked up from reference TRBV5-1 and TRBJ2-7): KAGVTQTPRYLIKTRGQQVTLSCSPISGHRSVSWYQQTPGQGLQFLFEYFSETQRNKGNFPGRFSGRQFSNSRSEMNVSTLELGDSALYLCASSLSEGYAEQYFGPGTRLTVT.

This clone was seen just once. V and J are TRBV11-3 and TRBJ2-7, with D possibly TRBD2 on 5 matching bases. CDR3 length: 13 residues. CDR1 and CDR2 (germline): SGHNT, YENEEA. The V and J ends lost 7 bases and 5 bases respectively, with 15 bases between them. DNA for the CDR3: TGTGCCAGCACCCCGCGCGGGTCCCACGAGCAGTACTTC. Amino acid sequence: CASTPRGSHEQYF.

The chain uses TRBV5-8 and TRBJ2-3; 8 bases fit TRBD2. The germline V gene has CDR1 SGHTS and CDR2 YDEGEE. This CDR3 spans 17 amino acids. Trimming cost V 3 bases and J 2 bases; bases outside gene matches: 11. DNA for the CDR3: TGTGCCAGCAGCTCAGAAGGGACTAGTGCGCCCACAGATACGCAGTATTTT. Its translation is CASSSEGTSAPTDTQYF.

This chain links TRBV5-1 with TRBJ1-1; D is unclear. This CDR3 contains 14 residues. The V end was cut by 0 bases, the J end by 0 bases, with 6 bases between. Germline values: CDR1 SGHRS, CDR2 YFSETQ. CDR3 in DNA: TGCGCCAGCAGCTTGGTAGGGATGAACACTGAAGCTTTCTTT. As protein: CASSLVGMNTEAFF.

The CDR3 region has the DNA TGTGCCAGTAAGCAGGGGGGCGGCACTGAAGCTTTCTTT. It yields the protein CASKQGGGTEAFF. The chain carries TRBV6-5 and TRBJ1-1; 7 nucleotides line up with TRBD1. This CDR3 spans 13 amino acids. Germline values: CDR1 MNHEY, CDR2 SVGAGI. V lost 9 bases, J lost 4 bases, and 8 bases stayed unmatched.